The next 6 T cell receptor beta chains were all read from a single sample in a study of cytomegalovirus exposure and HLA in healthy donors. Primers included in the PCR were 60 Vbeta and 13 Jbeta primers. The method was immunoSEQ multiplex PCR; TCRdb's version includes in-frame clones alone and lacks a portion of them. The sample has approximately 86,000 clones, about 74% seen once. The source material was PBMCs. The receptors were gathered from a man aged 35 to 55 in good health and CMV-seronegative.

J is TRBJ2-1 and V is TRBV5-1, with a possible D match to TRBD2 (6 bases). Per germline, CDR1 SGHRS and CDR2 YFSETQ. The CDR3 runs 14 residues. V lost 7 bases, J lost 1 base, and 12 bases lay in between. The CDR3 spells CASLRDSSYNEQFF. For the CDR3, the DNA is TGCGCCAGCCTCCGGGACTCGTCCTACAATGAGCAGTTCTTC.

CDR3 bases: TGTGCCAGCAGTGAATACCTATACGAGCAGTACTTC. It translates to CASSEYLYEQYF. The chain combines TRBV6-1 with TRBJ2-5; D unresolved. The J call may be in error: the DNA end matches TRBJ2-7 better. CDR3 size: 12 residues. Germline CDR1 and CDR2: MNHNS and SASEGT.

The chain joins TRBV5-8 to TRBJ1-2; D perhaps matches TRBD1 (5 bases). CDR1 and CDR2 (germline): SGHTS, YDEGEE. The CDR3 consists of 13 residues. The V end was cut by 0 bases, the J end by 5 bases, with 8 bases between. CDR3 DNA sequence: TGTGCCAGCAGCTTGGAATCAGGGTATGGCTACACCTTC. Its protein product is CASSLESGYGYTF.

The chain couples TRBV4-1 to TRBJ1-1; maybe TRBD1 (6 bases). Trimming stripped 3 bases from V and 0 bases from J, with 17 bases between. CDR3 length: 17 residues. Germline CDR1 and CDR2: MGHRA and YSYEKL. CDR3: CASSQSTGTSMNTEAFF. CDR3 nucleotide sequence: TGCGCCAGCAGCCAGTCAACCGGGACATCAATGAACACTGAAGCTTTCTTT.

V is TRBV14 and J is TRBJ1-4; TRBD1 agrees at 10 bases. The CDR3 length is 15 residues. In germline, CDR1 is SGHDN, CDR2 FVKESK. The trim removed 4 bases at V and 7 bases at J, leaving 6 bases unmatched. Here the CDR3 reads CASSPLGQGSEKLFF. The DNA of the CDR3 is TGTGCCAGCAGCCCGCTGGGACAGGGGAGTGAAAAACTGTTTTTT.

V is TRBV5-1 and J is TRBJ2-2; 7 bases are a match to TRBD1. This CDR3 region has 16 residues. Germline loops: CDR1 SGHRS, CDR2 YFSETQ. The ends lost 4 bases at V and 0 bases at J; junction bases unmatched: 6. The CDR3 region is CASSLEGASNTGELFF. The CDR3 nucleotides are TGCGCCAGCAGCCTCGAGGGGGCCTCGAACACCGGGGAGCTGTTTTTT.